This TCR beta chain stems from a study of Graves' ophthalmopathy and Graves' hyperthyroidism (dated by TCRdb to the late 2010s). Describing the broader study: Peripheral blood was collected at initial diagnosis, prior to any treatment. To tell Graves' ophthalmopathy apart from Graves' hyperthyroidism, and to predict which patients would progress to ophthalmopathy, the study relied on TCR beta repertoire signatures. In total, approximately 140 blood samples were TCR-sequenced: 40 to 45 ophthalmopathy, some 75 hyperthyroidism and some 17 hyperthyroidism-to-ophthalmopathy patients. To explore V-J signatures distinguishing ophthalmopathy from hyperthyroidism, a discovery set of about a hundred patients (roughly 45 ophthalmopathy, about 57 stable hyperthyroidism) was enrolled. An independent validation cohort was composed of some 19 hyperthyroidism patients and 15 to 17 patients who later progressed from hyperthyroidism to ophthalmopathy. In more than five hyperthyroidism patients, the T-cell repertoires found in thyroid tissue were compared with those found in blood. Following sampling, methimazole starting at 30 mg daily was administered to hyperthyroidism patients, and high-dose intravenous methylprednisolone was administered to ophthalmopathy patients. For training and testing, the 110 or so patients in the discovery cohort were randomly divided in a 7:3 ratio.

On the study overall, not on this receptor specifically: No statistical method was used to set the sample size in advance, and the investigators knew which group each participant was assigned to. Most expanded thyroid clonotypes with a frequency above 0.001 also appeared in blood, which suggests that blood repertoires may reflect the immune response in the thyroid. In validation, the model predicted ophthalmopathy progression with over 60% sensitivity and 72.22% specificity; roughly 12 predicted patients were CT-confirmed with GO in a median of approximately 6.5 months. In cross-validation, the 13-signature model distinguished ophthalmopathy from stable hyperthyroidism with approximately 90% sensitivity and approximately 81% specificity, and in the test set the corresponding values were about 80% and 75%.

In its sample, this clonotype was seen many times. It has no known antigen specificity. It has no much larger one-base neighbor in the sample; base qualities were not kept. Ophthalmopathy patients had moderately to severely active disease, Clinical Activity Score of at least 3, NOSPECS grade of at least 4, and disease duration under 3 months. Anyone with other autoimmune diseases, uncontrolled infections, pregnancy or lactation was excluded from the study. Clinical symptoms, serum thyroxine, TRAb, thyroid ultrasound and orbital computed tomography were used for diagnosis. PBMCs were isolated from about 9.2 ml of fresh peripheral blood by Ficoll-Paque density gradient centrifugation. Total RNA was extracted using Trizol reagent, and RNA quality was checked on an Agilent 2100 Bioanalyzer. The junction carries 10 bases between V and J, which are trimmed by 3 bases and 4 bases respectively. The CDR3 goes from the cysteine to the phenylalanine over 12 residues. Of the read, only the CDR3 DNA is kept; its 36 bases are in frame from base 1. The germline V gene (reference sequence) yields DFQATT for CDR1 and SNEGSKA for CDR2.

For repertoire sequencing, the TCR beta CDR3 regions were amplified from RNA transcripts. The first round of RT-PCR was done with HTBI primers and the Qiagen OneStep RT-PCR kit, and was followed by a second round of multiplex PCR, then size selection and purification. The libraries underwent paired-end sequencing with 100 bp reads on an Illumina HiSeq2000. The paper's processing steps were these. Reads were processed with SOAPnuke, discarding reads with adapters, uncalled bases, mean Phred below 15, or no exact constant-primer or identifier match. COPE v1.2.5 was used to merge high-quality paired reads. Each unique nucleotide sequence was defined as a clonotype, and clonotypes were aligned to IMGT TRB V, D and J references with MiTCR v1.1. Analysis was restricted to V-J combinations with a frequency above 0.0001, which covered over 98% of repertoires. For each V-J combination, a TCR clonal expansion and chaos score was defined as the ratio of F50 clonal expansion to chaos observed in the TCRdist matrix. Welch's t-statistics and random forest were used to narrow the features down to more than 10 V-J combinations, which were then fed into a naive Bayes classifier. Thyroid-blood repertoire similarity was quantified with the Morisita-Horn index. The public sequencing data were trimmed at Q25 with fastp and processed into clonotypes with MiXCR by TCRdb, which kept only in-frame beta chains. Duplicate CDR3 protein sequences are folded into a single record with the most common DNA and genes. TCRdb's processing, not the authors', yielded these V and J calls. The sample yields fewer than 600,000 distinct CDR3 sequences; about an eighth were counted once. Approximately 9.8% of the sample comes from the top ten.

The source is a woman in her 30s with Graves' ophthalmopathy. Donor details come from another sample of the same person, matched by shared clones. The source material was blood. The rearranged chain carries TRBV20-1 and TRBJ2-7, with the D gene uncertain. The DNA reads TGCAGTGCTAGTCGGAGTACTTACGAGCAGTACTTC. This codes for CSASRSTYEQYF.